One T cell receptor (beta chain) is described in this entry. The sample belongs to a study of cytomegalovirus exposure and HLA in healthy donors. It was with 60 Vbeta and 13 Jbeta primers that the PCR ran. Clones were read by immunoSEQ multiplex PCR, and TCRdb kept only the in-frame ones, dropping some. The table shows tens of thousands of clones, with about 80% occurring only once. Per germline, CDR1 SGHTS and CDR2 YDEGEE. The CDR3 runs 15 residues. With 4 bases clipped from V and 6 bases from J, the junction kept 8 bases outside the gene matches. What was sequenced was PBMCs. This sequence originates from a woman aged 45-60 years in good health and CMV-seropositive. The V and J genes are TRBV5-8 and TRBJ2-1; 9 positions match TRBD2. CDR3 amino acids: CASSRFAGGSNEQFF. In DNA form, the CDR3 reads TGTGCCAGCAGCCGTTTTGCGGGAGGGAGCAATGAGCAGTTCTTC.